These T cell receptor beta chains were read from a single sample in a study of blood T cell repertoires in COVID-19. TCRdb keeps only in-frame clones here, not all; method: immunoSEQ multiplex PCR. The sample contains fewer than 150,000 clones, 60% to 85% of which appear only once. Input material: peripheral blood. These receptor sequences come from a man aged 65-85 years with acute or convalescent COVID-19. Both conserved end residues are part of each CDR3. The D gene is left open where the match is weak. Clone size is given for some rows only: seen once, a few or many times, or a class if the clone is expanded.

cdr3_aa: CASKWGDSYNEQFF; cdr3_nt: TGTGCCAGCAAATGGGGGGACTCCTACAATGAGCAGTTCTTC; clone_size: NA; v_call: TRBV2; j_call: TRBJ2-1; d_call: NA
cdr3_aa: CASTSGASNQPQHF; cdr3_nt: TGTGCCAGTACCTCAGGGGCAAGCAATCAGCCCCAGCATTTT; clone_size: NA; v_call: TRBV19; j_call: TRBJ1-5; d_call: NA
cdr3_aa: CASSPRGTGELFF; cdr3_nt: TGTGCCAGCAGCCCTCGGGGAACCGGGGAGCTGTTTTTT; clone_size: few; v_call: TRBV7-9; j_call: TRBJ2-2; d_call: NA
cdr3_aa: CASTLGQGDSPLHF; cdr3_nt: TGTGCCAGCACCTTAGGACAGGGGGATTCACCCCTCCACTTT; clone_size: few; v_call: TRBV7-9; j_call: TRBJ1-6; d_call: TRBD1
cdr3_aa: CASSYSGTSDREQFF; cdr3_nt: TGTGCCAGCAGTTACTCCGGGACTAGCGATCGTGAGCAGTTCTTC; clone_size: once; v_call: TRBV6-5; j_call: TRBJ2-1; d_call: TRBD2
cdr3_aa: CASSVANVLGKEGSYNEQFF; cdr3_nt: TGTGCCAGCAGCGTAGCTAATGTTCTAGGAAAGGAAGGCTCCTACAATGAGCAGTTCTTC; clone_size: NA; v_call: TRBV9; j_call: TRBJ2-1; d_call: NA
cdr3_aa: CASSSTGTGGSGPLHF; cdr3_nt: TGCGCCAGCAGCTCGACCGGGACAGGGGGTTCAGGACCCCTCCACTTT; clone_size: NA; v_call: TRBV5-1; j_call: TRBJ1-6; d_call: TRBD1
cdr3_aa: CASSAGTVQETQYF; cdr3_nt: TGTGCCAGCAGCGCCGGGACAGTCCAAGAGACCCAGTACTTC; clone_size: NA; v_call: TRBV5-4; j_call: TRBJ2-5; d_call: TRBD1
cdr3_aa: CAISADRGDGYTF; cdr3_nt: TGTGCCATCAGCGCGGACAGAGGTGATGGCTACACCTTC; clone_size: NA; v_call: TRBV10-3; j_call: TRBJ1-2; d_call: NA
cdr3_aa: CASSFLGRDYEQYF; cdr3_nt: TGCGCCAGCAGCTTCCTGGGGAGGGACTACGAGCAGTACTTC; clone_size: once; v_call: TRBV5-1; j_call: TRBJ2-7; d_call: TRBD2
cdr3_aa: CASSIRQGTDTQYF; cdr3_nt: TGTGCCAGCTCAATTCGACAGGGGACAGATACGCAGTATTTT; clone_size: NA; v_call: TRBV18; j_call: TRBJ2-3; d_call: TRBD1
cdr3_aa: CASSHRTFYEQYF; cdr3_nt: TGCGCCAGCAGTCATAGGACATTCTACGAGCAGTACTTC; clone_size: NA; v_call: TRBV23-1; j_call: TRBJ2-7; d_call: NA
cdr3_aa: CASSSGWRETQYF; cdr3_nt: TGTGCCAGCAGTTCAGGGTGGCGAGAGACCCAGTACTTC; clone_size: NA; v_call: TRBV5-4; j_call: TRBJ2-5; d_call: NA
cdr3_aa: CASSLSSDEKLFF; cdr3_nt: TGTGCCAGCAGTTTATCCTCTGATGAAAAACTGTTTTTT; clone_size: few; v_call: TRBV27; j_call: TRBJ1-4; d_call: NA
cdr3_aa: CATSRDRVQEKLFF; cdr3_nt: TGTGCCACCAGCAGAGACAGGGTACAGGAAAAACTGTTTTTT; clone_size: NA; v_call: TRBV15; j_call: TRBJ1-4; d_call: NA
cdr3_aa: CATQGAGDTGELFF; cdr3_nt: TGTGCCACCCAGGGGGCGGGAGACACCGGGGAGCTGTTTTTT; clone_size: NA; v_call: TRBV6-5; j_call: TRBJ2-2; d_call: NA
cdr3_aa: CASSLGSRGGIETQYF; cdr3_nt: TGCGCCAGCAGCTTGGGCTCGCGGGGGGGCATAGAGACCCAGTACTTC; clone_size: NA; v_call: TRBV5-1; j_call: TRBJ2-5; d_call: TRBD2
cdr3_aa: CASSLNQGAQETQYF; cdr3_nt: TGTGCCAGCAGCTTAAACCAGGGGGCCCAAGAGACCCAGTACTTC; clone_size: few; v_call: TRBV11-2; j_call: TRBJ2-5; d_call: TRBD1
cdr3_aa: CSVGAGDYGYTF; cdr3_nt: TGCAGCGTTGGGGCAGGGGACTATGGCTACACCTTC; clone_size: NA; v_call: TRBV29-1; j_call: TRBJ1-2; d_call: NA
cdr3_aa: CAISPGSVPDTQYF; cdr3_nt: TGTGCCATCAGCCCCGGGTCCGTCCCAGATACGCAGTATTTT; clone_size: NA; v_call: TRBV10-3; j_call: TRBJ2-3; d_call: NA
cdr3_aa: CASSSDNEQFF; cdr3_nt: TGCGCCAGCAGCTCCGACAATGAGCAGTTCTTC; clone_size: NA; v_call: TRBV5-1; j_call: TRBJ2-1; d_call: NA
cdr3_aa: CASSQEVRLGEQFF; cdr3_nt: TGCGCCAGCAGCCAAGAAGTCAGACTTGGTGAGCAGTTCTTC; clone_size: NA; v_call: TRBV4-3; j_call: TRBJ2-1; d_call: NA
cdr3_aa: CASSYGRKNYGYTF; cdr3_nt: TGTGCCAGCAGTTACGGGCGAAAAAACTATGGCTACACCTTC; clone_size: NA; v_call: TRBV6-5; j_call: TRBJ1-2; d_call: NA